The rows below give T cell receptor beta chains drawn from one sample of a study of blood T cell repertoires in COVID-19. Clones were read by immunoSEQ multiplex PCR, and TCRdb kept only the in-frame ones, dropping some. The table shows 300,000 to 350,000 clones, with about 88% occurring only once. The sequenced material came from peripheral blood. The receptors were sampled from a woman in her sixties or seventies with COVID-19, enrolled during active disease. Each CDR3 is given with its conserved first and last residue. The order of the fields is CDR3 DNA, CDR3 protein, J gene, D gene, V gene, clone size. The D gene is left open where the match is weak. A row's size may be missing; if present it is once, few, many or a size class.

DNA: TGTGTCACCAAGGGACAGGGGAACACTGAAGCTTTCTTT; CDR3: CVTKGQGNTEAFF; J: TRBJ1-1; D: TRBD1; V: TRBV6-5; size: -
DNA: TGTGCCAGCAGCTATCAGGGCACCTCCTACGAGCAGTACTTC; CDR3: CASSYQGTSYEQYF; J: TRBJ2-7; D: -; V: TRBV7-9; size: -
DNA: TGTGCCAGCAGAGAGGGTCAGAACACTGAAGCTTTCTTT; CDR3: CASREGQNTEAFF; J: TRBJ1-1; D: -; V: TRBV2; size: once
DNA: TGTGCCACCAGTGATCCCCGTCTAGCTCACAATGAGCAGTTCTTC; CDR3: CATSDPRLAHNEQFF; J: TRBJ2-1; D: -; V: TRBV24-1; size: -
DNA: TGTGCCAGCAGCTCGTATAGCGGGGGGGCCGGAACCTACAATGAGCAGTTCTTC; CDR3: CASSSYSGGAGTYNEQFF; J: TRBJ2-1; D: TRBD2; V: TRBV11-2; size: -
DNA: TGTGCCACCAGTGATTTGGGACAGGACTATGGCTACACCTTC; CDR3: CATSDLGQDYGYTF; J: TRBJ1-2; D: TRBD1; V: TRBV24-1; size: once
DNA: TGCAGCGCTGCTCAGGGTGAAGCTTTCTTT; CDR3: CSAAQGEAFF; J: TRBJ1-1; D: -; V: TRBV29-1; size: -
DNA: TGCGCCAGCAGCCAAGGGGCACCATCTGAAGCTTTCTTT; CDR3: CASSQGAPSEAFF; J: TRBJ1-1; D: -; V: TRBV4-3; size: -
DNA: TGTGCTAGTGGTCAGATACATTACACTGAAGCTTTCTTT; CDR3: CASGQIHYTEAFF; J: TRBJ1-1; D: -; V: TRBV12-5; size: -
DNA: TGTGCCAGTAGTCGCAACCAGGGGCCTAACTATGGCTACACCTTC; CDR3: CASSRNQGPNYGYTF; J: TRBJ1-2; D: -; V: TRBV19; size: -
DNA: TGCGCCAGCAGGTGGACTAGCGGCACCGGGGAGCTGTTTTTT; CDR3: CASRWTSGTGELFF; J: TRBJ2-2; D: TRBD2; V: TRBV10-2; size: -
DNA: TGTGCCAGCAGCTCAACCGGGACTAGCGGGGAAGAGCAGTACTTC; CDR3: CASSSTGTSGEEQYF; J: TRBJ2-7; D: TRBD2; V: TRBV7-2; size: -
DNA: TGTGCCAGCAGCTCCGTCCGACGCAGGCTGGACACTGAAGCTTTCTTT; CDR3: CASSSVRRRLDTEAFF; J: TRBJ1-1; D: -; V: TRBV11-2; size: -
DNA: TGTGCCAGCTCACCAGGGGGACAGGGGAACTCACCCCTCCACTTT; CDR3: CASSPGGQGNSPLHF; J: TRBJ1-6; D: TRBD1; V: TRBV18; size: -
DNA: TGTGCCAGCAGTCCGCAGACAGGGGGCTCCCACGAGCAGTACTTC; CDR3: CASSPQTGGSHEQYF; J: TRBJ2-7; D: TRBD1; V: TRBV3-1/TRBV3-2; size: -
DNA: TGCGCCAGCAGCCAAGGGGACAGGGAGGAGCGAGAAAAACTGTTTTTT; CDR3: CASSQGDREEREKLFF; J: TRBJ1-4; D: TRBD1; V: TRBV4-3; size: -
DNA: TGCAGCGTTGCTCCTAACTATGGCTACACCTTC; CDR3: CSVAPNYGYTF; J: TRBJ1-2; D: -; V: TRBV29-1; size: -
DNA: TGTGCCAGCAGTTTATCGGTGCAGGGATACGAGCAGTACTTC; CDR3: CASSLSVQGYEQYF; J: TRBJ2-7; D: -; V: TRBV27; size: -
DNA: TGTGCCAGCAGTGCTAGCGGGGGGAGGGAGACCCAGTACTTC; CDR3: CASSASGGRETQYF; J: TRBJ2-5; D: TRBD2; V: TRBV2; size: -
DNA: TGTGCCATCAGTGAGTCTCTAGCGGGGGGACCCAATGAGCAGTTCTTC; CDR3: CAISESLAGGPNEQFF; J: TRBJ2-1; D: TRBD2; V: TRBV10-3; size: -
DNA: TGTGCCAGTAGTATTGCAGAGGGGGCGTATGGCTACACCTTC; CDR3: CASSIAEGAYGYTF; J: TRBJ1-2; D: TRBD1; V: TRBV19; size: -
DNA: TGTGCCAGCAGCTTCCGCTCGGGACTAGCCAAAAACATTCAGTACTTC; CDR3: CASSFRSGLAKNIQYF; J: TRBJ2-4; D: -; V: TRBV13; size: -
DNA: TGTGCCAGCAGTTCCGGGACAGGGGTTAATTCACCCCTCCACTTT; CDR3: CASSSGTGVNSPLHF; J: TRBJ1-6; D: TRBD1; V: TRBV27; size: -
DNA: TGTGCCACCAGTGACAGGGACACTAAAGCTTTCTTT; CDR3: CATSDRDTKAFF; J: TRBJ1-1; D: -; V: TRBV24-1; size: -
DNA: TGCGCCAGCAGTGAGTCAACAGGGGGCTATGGCTACACCTTC; CDR3: CASSESTGGYGYTF; J: TRBJ1-2; D: TRBD1; V: TRBV10-2; size: few
DNA: TGTGCCAGCAGTGAAGTGGCCCAGCGGGGGGCCACAGATACGCAGTATTTT; CDR3: CASSEVAQRGATDTQYF; J: TRBJ2-3; D: TRBD2; V: TRBV2; size: -
DNA: TGTGCCAGCAGTACCGAGAGGCGGGGGAGGGATGAGCAGTTCTTC; CDR3: CASSTERRGRDEQFF; J: TRBJ2-1; D: TRBD2; V: TRBV6-5; size: -
DNA: TGTGCCAGCAGGCCAGGGACAGTCTCCAACTACGAGCAGTACTTC; CDR3: CASRPGTVSNYEQYF; J: TRBJ2-7; D: TRBD1; V: TRBV2; size: -
DNA: TGCGCCAGCAGCCAAGATCGACCAGCGGGGGGAAGGGAGACCCAGTACTTC; CDR3: CASSQDRPAGGRETQYF; J: TRBJ2-5; D: TRBD2; V: TRBV4-3; size: -
DNA: TGTGCCAGCAGCCAAGTGAACGGGGGTCGGGGGAATGAGCAGTTCTTC; CDR3: CASSQVNGGRGNEQFF; J: TRBJ2-1; D: -; V: TRBV3-1/TRBV3-2; size: -
DNA: TGTGCCACCAGCTGGGCAGGGGGTGAAAAACTGTTTTTT; CDR3: CATSWAGGEKLFF; J: TRBJ1-4; D: TRBD1; V: TRBV15; size: few
DNA: TGTGCCAGCAGCTCCGACAGGGGCGTCGGCTACACCTTC; CDR3: CASSSDRGVGYTF; J: TRBJ1-2; D: TRBD1; V: TRBV7-2; size: -
DNA: TGCGCCAGCACCCCGACCCCGACTAGCGGCGAGACCCAGTACTTC; CDR3: CASTPTPTSGETQYF; J: TRBJ2-5; D: TRBD2; V: TRBV5-1; size: -
DNA: TGTGCCAGCCGGGGACAGGGCTTCTCCTACGAGCAGTACTTC; CDR3: CASRGQGFSYEQYF; J: TRBJ2-7; D: TRBD1; V: TRBV2; size: -
DNA: TGCGCCAGCAGCCTAGACCCAGGACAGAACTACGAGCAGTACTTC; CDR3: CASSLDPGQNYEQYF; J: TRBJ2-7; D: -; V: TRBV5-1; size: -
DNA: TGTGCCAGAGGAGCGGGGGGGCCAGAGACCCAGTACTTC; CDR3: CARGAGGPETQYF; J: TRBJ2-5; D: TRBD2; V: TRBV19; size: -
DNA: TGTGCCTGGAGTAGGGCAGGGTATTCCTACGAGCAGTACTTC; CDR3: CAWSRAGYSYEQYF; J: TRBJ2-7; D: -; V: TRBV30; size: -
DNA: TGTGCCAGCAGTTTAGAGGCCTCGGGGAATAATTCACCCCTCCACTTT; CDR3: CASSLEASGNNSPLHF; J: TRBJ1-6; D: -; V: TRBV28; size: once
DNA: TGTGCCAGCAGCTTAGATGTACCCCCACTATATGGCTACACCTTC; CDR3: CASSLDVPPLYGYTF; J: TRBJ1-2; D: -; V: TRBV11-2; size: -
DNA: TGTGCCAGCAGCTTAGTAGCATTAGGGGGTGAAAAACTGTTTTTT; CDR3: CASSLVALGGEKLFF; J: TRBJ1-4; D: -; V: TRBV7-2; size: -
DNA: TGTGCTACCCGTCCGAGGGGGCTCTATAATTCACCCCTCCACTTT; CDR3: CATRPRGLYNSPLHF; J: TRBJ1-6; D: TRBD1; V: TRBV6-5; size: once
DNA: TGCGCCACCGGCGGTCTGAGCTCCTACGAGCAGTACTTC; CDR3: CATGGLSSYEQYF; J: TRBJ2-7; D: -; V: TRBV10-1; size: -
DNA: TGCGCCAGCAGCTTCGGGGGGGAGCCCACAGATACGCAGTATTTT; CDR3: CASSFGGEPTDTQYF; J: TRBJ2-3; D: TRBD2; V: TRBV5-1; size: -
DNA: TGTGCCAGCAGCGTAGAGGGGACTAGCGGGGTCGGCACAGATACGCAGTATTTT; CDR3: CASSVEGTSGVGTDTQYF; J: TRBJ2-3; D: TRBD2; V: TRBV9; size: -
DNA: TGTGCCAGCAGCCCGGCGGGGGTAAACTATGGCTACACCTTC; CDR3: CASSPAGVNYGYTF; J: TRBJ1-2; D: -; V: TRBV28; size: -
DNA: TGTGCCAGCAGCTTAAGCGGCATCCTGGGGGAGACCCAGTACTTC; CDR3: CASSLSGILGETQYF; J: TRBJ2-5; D: -; V: TRBV7-9; size: -
DNA: TGTGCCAGCAGTTTTGGTCGGGGAAGTGGCTACACCTTC; CDR3: CASSFGRGSGYTF; J: TRBJ1-2; D: -; V: TRBV28; size: -
DNA: TGTGCCAGCAGCTTAGGACTCGGGACAAACTATGGCTACACCTTC; CDR3: CASSLGLGTNYGYTF; J: TRBJ1-2; D: -; V: TRBV7-9; size: -